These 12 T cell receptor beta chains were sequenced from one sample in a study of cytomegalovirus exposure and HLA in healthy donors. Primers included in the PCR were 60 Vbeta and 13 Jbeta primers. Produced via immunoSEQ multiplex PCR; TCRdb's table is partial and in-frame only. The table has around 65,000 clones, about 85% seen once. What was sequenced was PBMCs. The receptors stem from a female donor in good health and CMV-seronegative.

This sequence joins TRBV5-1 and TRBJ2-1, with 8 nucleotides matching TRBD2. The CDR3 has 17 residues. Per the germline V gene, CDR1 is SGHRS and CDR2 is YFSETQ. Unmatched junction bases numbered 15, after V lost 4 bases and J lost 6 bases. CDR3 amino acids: CASSTPGGGAGGNEQFF. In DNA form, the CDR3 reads TGCGCCAGCAGCACCCCTGGTGGGGGGGCGGGAGGCAATGAGCAGTTCTTC.

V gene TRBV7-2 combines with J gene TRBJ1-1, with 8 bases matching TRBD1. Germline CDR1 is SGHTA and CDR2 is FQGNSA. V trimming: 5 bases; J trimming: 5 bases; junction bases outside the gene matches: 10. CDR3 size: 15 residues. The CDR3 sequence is CASSKYRGSGTEAFF. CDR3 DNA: TGTGCCAGCAGCAAGTACAGGGGGTCGGGGACTGAAGCTTTCTTT.

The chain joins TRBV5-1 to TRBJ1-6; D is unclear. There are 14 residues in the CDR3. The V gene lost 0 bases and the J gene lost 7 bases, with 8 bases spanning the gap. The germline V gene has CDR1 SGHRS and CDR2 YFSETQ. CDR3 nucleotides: TGCGCCAGCAGCTTGGAGACTGAGAATTCACCCCTCCACTTT. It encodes CASSLETENSPLHF.

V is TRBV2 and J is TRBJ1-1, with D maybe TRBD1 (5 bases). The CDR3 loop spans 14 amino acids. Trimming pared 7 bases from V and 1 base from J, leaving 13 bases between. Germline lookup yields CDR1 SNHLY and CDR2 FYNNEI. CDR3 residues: CASNSRAWNTEAFF. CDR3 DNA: TGTGCCAGCAACTCCAGGGCATGGAACACTGAAGCTTTCTTT. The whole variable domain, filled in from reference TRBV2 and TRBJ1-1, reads EPEVTQTPSHQVTQMGQEVILRCVPISNHLYFYWYRQILGQKVEFLVSFYNNEISEKSEIFDDQFSVERPDGSNFTLKIRSTKLEDSAMYFCASNSRAWNTEAFFGQGTRLTVV.

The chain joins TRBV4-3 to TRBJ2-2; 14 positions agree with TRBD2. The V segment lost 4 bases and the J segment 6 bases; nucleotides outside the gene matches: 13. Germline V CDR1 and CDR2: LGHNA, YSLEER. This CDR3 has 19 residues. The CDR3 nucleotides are TGCGCCAGCAGCCGGGGGAGGGGACTAGCGGGAGCGACGGCCGGGGAGCTGTTTTTT. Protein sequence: CASSRGRGLAGATAGELFF.

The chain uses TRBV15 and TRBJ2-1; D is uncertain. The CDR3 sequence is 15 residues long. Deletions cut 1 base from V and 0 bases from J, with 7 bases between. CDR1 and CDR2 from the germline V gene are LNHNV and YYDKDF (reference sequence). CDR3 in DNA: TGTGCCACCAGCAGAGTCGCTAGCTCCTACAATGAGCAGTTCTTC. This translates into CATSRVASSYNEQFF.

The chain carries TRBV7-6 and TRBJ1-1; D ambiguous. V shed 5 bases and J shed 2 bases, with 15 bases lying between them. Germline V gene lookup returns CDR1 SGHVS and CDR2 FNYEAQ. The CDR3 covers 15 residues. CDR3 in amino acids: CASSPKAQVNTEAFF. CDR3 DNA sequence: TGTGCCAGCAGCCCAAAAGCCCAGGTTAACACTGAAGCTTTCTTT.

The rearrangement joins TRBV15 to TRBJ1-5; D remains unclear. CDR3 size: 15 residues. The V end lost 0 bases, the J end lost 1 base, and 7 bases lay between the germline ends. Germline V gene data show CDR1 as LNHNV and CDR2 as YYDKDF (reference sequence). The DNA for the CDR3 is TGTGCCACCAGCAGAGAGTGGAGCAGCAATCAGCCCCAGCATTTT. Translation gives CATSREWSSNQPQHF. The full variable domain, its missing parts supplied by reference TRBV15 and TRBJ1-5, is DAMVIQNPRYQVTQFGKPVTLSCSQTLNHNVMYWYQQKSSQAPKLLFHYYDKDFNNEADTPDNFQSRRPNTSFCFLDIRSPGLGDTAMYLCATSREWSSNQPQHFGDGTRLSIL.

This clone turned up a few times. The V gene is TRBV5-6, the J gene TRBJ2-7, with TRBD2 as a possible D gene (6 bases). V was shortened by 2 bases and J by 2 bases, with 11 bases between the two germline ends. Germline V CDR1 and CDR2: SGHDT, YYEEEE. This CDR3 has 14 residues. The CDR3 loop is CASSLRTGAYEQYF. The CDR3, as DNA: TGTGCCAGCAGCTTACGGACGGGGGCCTACGAGCAGTACTTC.

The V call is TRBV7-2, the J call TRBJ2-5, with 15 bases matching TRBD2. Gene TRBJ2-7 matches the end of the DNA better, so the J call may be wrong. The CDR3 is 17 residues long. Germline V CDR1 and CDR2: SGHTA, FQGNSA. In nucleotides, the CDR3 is TGTGCCAGCAGCCTCAGGACTAGCGGGAGGGAGCCCTACGAGCAGTACTTC. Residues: CASSLRTSGREPYEQYF.

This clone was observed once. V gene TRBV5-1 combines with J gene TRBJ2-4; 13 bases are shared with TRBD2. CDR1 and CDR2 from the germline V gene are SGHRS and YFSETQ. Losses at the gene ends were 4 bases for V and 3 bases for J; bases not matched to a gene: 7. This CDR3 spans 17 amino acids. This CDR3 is CASSARLAGGYKNIQYF. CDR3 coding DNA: TGCGCCAGCAGCGCAAGACTAGCGGGGGGTTACAAAAACATTCAGTACTTC.

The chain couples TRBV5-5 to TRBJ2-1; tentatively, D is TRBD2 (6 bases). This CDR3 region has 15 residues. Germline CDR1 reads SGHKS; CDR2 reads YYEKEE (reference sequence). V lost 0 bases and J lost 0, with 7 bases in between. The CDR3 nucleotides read TGTGCCAGCAGCTTGGTGGGGGGCTCCTACAATGAGCAGTTCTTC. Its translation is CASSLVGGSYNEQFF.